This TCR beta chain was profiled in a study of naive and memory T cell subsets. Points from the study as a whole: TCR abundance followed a power law differing between naive and memory subsets. Diversity fell and Gini index rose from naive through CM, EM, EMRA.

This CDR3 has 15 amino acids. Germline lookup yields CDR1 SGHVS and CDR2 FQNEAQ. V gave up 5 bases and J gave up 5 bases, with 18 bases separating them. Comments on this clonotype: Its antigen is unidentified.

The beta constant-region primer was an equimolar mix of two oligonucleotides covering TRBC1 and TRBC2. Four rounds of PCR amplified the ligated cDNA using nested alpha and beta constant-region primers plus SP2. TCRdb recomputed calls from the UMI-ligation and nested PCR reads with MiXCR, one row per CDR3 protein. The sample includes 65,000 to 85,000 distinct CDR3 sequences, around 13% of them seen just once. The receptor comes from a human donor in good health. The J gene is TRBJ1-1, the V gene TRBV7-8; no definite D call. The material sequenced was central memory CD4+ T cells from blood. The CDR3 here is CASSLREPPGTEAFF. In DNA form, the CDR3 reads TGTGCCAGCAGCCTCCGGGAACCTCCGGGGACTGAAGCTTTCTTT.